The 10 T cell receptor beta chains given below trace back to one sample, sequenced in a study of blood T cell repertoires in COVID-19. Measured with immunoSEQ multiplex PCR; TCRdb has only the in-frame clones, and not every one. The sample has about 80,000 clones; around 84% are singletons. Sample: peripheral blood. The receptor set was obtained from a man aged 50 to 60 with acute or convalescent COVID-19.

The genes are TRBV7-9 and TRBJ2-5; 8 bases align to TRBD2. J gave up 5 bases and V 7 bases, and 12 bases lay outside the gene matches. Germline loops: CDR1 SEHNR, CDR2 FQNEAQ (reference sequence). This CDR3 is built from 15 residues. CDR3 region: CASNDADRGRETQYF. In nucleotides, the CDR3 is TGTGCCAGCAACGATGCCGACCGCGGGAGGGAGACCCAGTACTTC.

The chain joins TRBV7-2 to TRBJ2-5, with 7 bases aligning to TRBD1. CDR3 length: 14 residues. Germline CDR1 and CDR2: SGHTA and FQGNSA. The J segment lost 1 base and the V segment lost 3 bases, leaving 2 bases of the junction unmatched. In DNA form, the CDR3 reads TGTGCCAGCAGCTTGGGACAGATCCAAGAGACCCAGTACTTC. It yields the protein CASSLGQIQETQYF.

This clone was seen only once. This rearrangement joins TRBV5-4 to TRBJ1-2, with D unclear. Per germline, CDR1 SGHNT and CDR2 YYREEE (reference sequence). V dropped 0 bases and J dropped 2 bases, with 8 bases sitting between them. The CDR3 has 14 amino acids. Here the CDR3 DNA reads TGTGCCAGCAGCTTGGAGCGCGGGAACTATGGCTACACCTTC. Amino acid sequence: CASSLERGNYGYTF.

This clone was found a few times. The chain is built from TRBV3-1 (or the pseudogene TRBV3-2) and TRBJ2-7; the D is unclear. The CDR3 is 14 residues long. V lost 0 bases to trimming and J lost 2 bases, with 8 bases between them. CDR1 is LGHDT and CDR2 is YNNKEL in the germline V gene (reference sequence). The CDR3 DNA sequence: TGTGCCAGCAGCCAAGACTGGCAGACCTACGAGCAGTACTTC. Encoded protein: CASSQDWQTYEQYF.

Relative to its sample, this clone is medium-sized. The CDR3 spells CSVARSGEQYF. The CDR3 DNA reads TGCAGCGTTGCACGGAGCGGCGAGCAGTACTTC. The gene calls are TRBV29-1 and TRBJ2-7, with D tentatively TRBD2 (5 bases). This CDR3 spans 11 amino acids. The germline V gene has CDR1 SQVTM and CDR2 ANQGSEA. Trimming stripped 4 bases from V and 6 bases from J, with 10 bases between.

In its sample, this clone was seen a few times. The rearrangement joins TRBV27 to TRBJ2-7; D may be TRBD2 (6 bases). The germline V gene encodes CDR1 MNHEY and CDR2 SMNVEV (reference sequence). V was trimmed by 0 bases and J by 5 bases, leaving 20 bases between them. The CDR3 loop spans 17 amino acids. The CDR3 loop reads CASSLSTISGSTDEQYF. CDR3 coding DNA: TGTGCCAGCAGTTTATCGACCATTAGCGGCTCGACGGACGAGCAGTACTTC.

The gene calls are TRBV19 and TRBJ2-2, with TRBD2 matching 12 bases. Germline CDR1 LNHDA, CDR2 SQIVND (reference sequence). V lost 6 bases to trimming and J lost 4 bases; unmatched junction nucleotides: 3. There are 15 residues in the CDR3. The DNA of the CDR3 is TGTGCCAGTAGGGCGACTAGCGGGAGCACCGGGGAGCTGTTTTTT. It specifies CASRATSGSTGELFF.

Only a few counts were recorded for this clone. This sequence joins TRBV6-6 and TRBJ1-4, with D unclear. Germline CDR1 MNHNY, CDR2 SVGAGI (reference sequence). This CDR3 comprises 14 residues. Between the trimmed V and J ends, which lost 4 bases and 4 bases, there was a span of 10 bases. DNA for the CDR3: TGTGCCAGCAGTTCCCCGGGGAGTAATGAAAAACTGTTTTTT. Encoded protein: CASSSPGSNEKLFF.

This clone was detected only once. This rearrangement joins TRBV11-2 to TRBJ1-6; the match to TRBD1 covers 9 bases. There are 14 residues in the CDR3. The germline CDR1 and CDR2 sequences are SGHAT and FQNNGV. The V and J ends lost 6 bases and 6 bases, in that order; junction bases with no gene match: 3. CDR3 coding DNA: TGTGCCAGCAGGGACAGGGGCGGTAATTCACCCCTCCACTTT. Translation: CASRDRGGNSPLHF.

The CDR3 region is CSVEDSRESNEQFF. The CDR3 DNA reads as TGCAGCGTTGAAGATTCTAGGGAGTCCAATGAGCAGTTCTTC. The chain has TRBV29-1 and TRBJ2-1, with TRBD2 as a possible D gene (5 bases). Germline CDR1 reads SQVTM; CDR2 reads ANQGSEA. Trimming pared 0 bases from V and 6 bases from J, leaving 12 bases between. The CDR3 runs 14 residues.